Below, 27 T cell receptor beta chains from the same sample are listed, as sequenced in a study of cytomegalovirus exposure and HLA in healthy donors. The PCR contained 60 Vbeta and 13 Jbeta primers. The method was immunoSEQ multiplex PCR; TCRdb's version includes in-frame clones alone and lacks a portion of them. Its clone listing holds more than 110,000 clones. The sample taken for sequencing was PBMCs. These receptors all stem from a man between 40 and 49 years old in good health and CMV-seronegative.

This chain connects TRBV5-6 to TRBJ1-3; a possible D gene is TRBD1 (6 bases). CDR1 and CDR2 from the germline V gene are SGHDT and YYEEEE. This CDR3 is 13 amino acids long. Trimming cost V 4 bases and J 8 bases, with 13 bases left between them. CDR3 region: CASSLGHSDTIYF. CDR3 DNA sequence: TGTGCCAGCAGCCTGGGACATAGTGACACCATATATTTT.

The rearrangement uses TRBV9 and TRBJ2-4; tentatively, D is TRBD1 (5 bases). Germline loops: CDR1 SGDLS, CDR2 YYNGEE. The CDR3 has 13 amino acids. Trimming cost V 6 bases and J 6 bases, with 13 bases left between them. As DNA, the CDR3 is TGTGCCAGCACCCCAGGGCCGGGAAACATTCAGTACTTC. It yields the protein CASTPGPGNIQYF.

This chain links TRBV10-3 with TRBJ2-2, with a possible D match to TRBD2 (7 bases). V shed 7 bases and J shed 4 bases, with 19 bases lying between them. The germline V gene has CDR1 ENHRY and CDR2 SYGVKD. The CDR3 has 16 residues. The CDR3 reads CAIKGGGGAGTGELFF. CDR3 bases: TGTGCCATCAAGGGAGGGGGGGGCGCCGGCACCGGGGAGCTGTTTTTT.

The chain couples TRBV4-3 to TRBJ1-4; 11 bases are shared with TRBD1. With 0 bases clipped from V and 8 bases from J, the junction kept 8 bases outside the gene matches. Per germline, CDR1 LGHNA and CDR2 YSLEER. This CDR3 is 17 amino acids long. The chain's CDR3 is CASSQDVWTGGEEKLFF. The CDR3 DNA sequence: TGCGCCAGCAGCCAAGATGTATGGACAGGGGGCGAAGAAAAACTGTTTTTT.

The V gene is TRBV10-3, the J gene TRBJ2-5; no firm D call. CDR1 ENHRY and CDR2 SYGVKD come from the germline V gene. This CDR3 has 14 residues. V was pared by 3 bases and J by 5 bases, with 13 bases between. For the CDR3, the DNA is TGTGCCATCAGTGACCCTAGTTTCCTTGAGACCCAGTACTTC. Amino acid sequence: CAISDPSFLETQYF.

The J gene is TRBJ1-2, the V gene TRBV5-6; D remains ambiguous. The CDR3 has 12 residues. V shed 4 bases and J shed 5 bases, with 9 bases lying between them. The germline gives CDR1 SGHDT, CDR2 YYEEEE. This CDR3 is CASSLGGYGYTF. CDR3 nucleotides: TGTGCCAGCAGCCTGGGAGGATATGGCTACACCTTC.

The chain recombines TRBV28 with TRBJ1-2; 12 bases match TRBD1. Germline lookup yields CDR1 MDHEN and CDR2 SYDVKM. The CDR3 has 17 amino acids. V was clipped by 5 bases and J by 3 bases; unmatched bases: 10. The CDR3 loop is CASSAPPGQGADYGYTF. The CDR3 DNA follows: TGTGCCAGCAGTGCTCCGCCGGGACAGGGGGCGGACTATGGCTACACCTTC.

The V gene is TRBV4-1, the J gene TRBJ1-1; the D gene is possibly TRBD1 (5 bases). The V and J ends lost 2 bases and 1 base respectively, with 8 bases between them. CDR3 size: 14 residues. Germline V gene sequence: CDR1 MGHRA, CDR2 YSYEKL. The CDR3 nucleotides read TGCGCCAGCAGCCAATTTAGGGGGAACACTGAAGCTTTCTTT. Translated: CASSQFRGNTEAFF.

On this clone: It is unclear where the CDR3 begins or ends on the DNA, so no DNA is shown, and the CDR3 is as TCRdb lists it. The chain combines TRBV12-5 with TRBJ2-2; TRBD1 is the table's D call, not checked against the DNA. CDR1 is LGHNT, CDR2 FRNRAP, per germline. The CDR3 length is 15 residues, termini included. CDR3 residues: CASGFLAGDAGELFF.

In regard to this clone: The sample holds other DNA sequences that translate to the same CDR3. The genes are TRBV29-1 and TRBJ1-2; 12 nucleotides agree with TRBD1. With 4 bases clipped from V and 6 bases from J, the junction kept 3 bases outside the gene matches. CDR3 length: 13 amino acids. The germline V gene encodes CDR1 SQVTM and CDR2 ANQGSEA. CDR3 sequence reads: CSVGGQGADGYTF. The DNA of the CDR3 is TGCAGCGTTGGGGGACAGGGGGCCGATGGCTACACCTTC.

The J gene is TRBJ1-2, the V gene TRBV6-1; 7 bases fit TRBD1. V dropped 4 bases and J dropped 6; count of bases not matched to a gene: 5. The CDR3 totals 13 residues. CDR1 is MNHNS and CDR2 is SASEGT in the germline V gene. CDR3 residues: CASSATGAHGYTF. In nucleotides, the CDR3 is TGTGCCAGCAGTGCAACAGGGGCGCATGGCTACACCTTC.

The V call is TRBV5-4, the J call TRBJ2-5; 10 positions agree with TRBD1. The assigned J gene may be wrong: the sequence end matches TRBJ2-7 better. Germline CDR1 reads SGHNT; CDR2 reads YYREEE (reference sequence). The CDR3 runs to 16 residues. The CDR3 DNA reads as TGTGCCAGCAGCTCGGGACAGGGGATATTTGGGGCCGAGCAGTACTTC. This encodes CASSSGQGIFGAEQYF.

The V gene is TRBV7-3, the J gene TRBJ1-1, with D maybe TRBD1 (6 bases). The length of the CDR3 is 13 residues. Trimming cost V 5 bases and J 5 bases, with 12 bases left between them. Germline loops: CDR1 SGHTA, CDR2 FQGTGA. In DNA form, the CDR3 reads TGTGCCAGCAGCCCCCAGGGGAGTACTGAAGCTTTCTTT. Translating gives CASSPQGSTEAFF.

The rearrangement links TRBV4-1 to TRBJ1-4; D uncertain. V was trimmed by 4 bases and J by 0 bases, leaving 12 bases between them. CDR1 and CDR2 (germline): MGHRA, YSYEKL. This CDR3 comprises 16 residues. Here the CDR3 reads CASSLETPSTNEKLFF. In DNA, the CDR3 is TGCGCCAGCAGCCTAGAGACTCCTTCAACTAATGAAAAACTGTTTTTT.

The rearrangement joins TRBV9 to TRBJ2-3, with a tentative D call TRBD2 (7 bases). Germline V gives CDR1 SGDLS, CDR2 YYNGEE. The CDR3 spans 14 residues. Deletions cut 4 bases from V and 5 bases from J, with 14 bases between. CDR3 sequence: CASSWGGQGDTQYF. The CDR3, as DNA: TGTGCCAGCAGCTGGGGGGGGCAGGGAGATACGCAGTATTTT.

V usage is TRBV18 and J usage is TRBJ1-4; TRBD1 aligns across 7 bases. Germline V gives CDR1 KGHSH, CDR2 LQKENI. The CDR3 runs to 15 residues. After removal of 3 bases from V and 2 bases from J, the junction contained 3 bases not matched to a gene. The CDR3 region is CASSPDRVTNEKLFF. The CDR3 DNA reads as TGTGCCAGCTCACCCGACAGGGTGACTAATGAAAAACTGTTTTTT.

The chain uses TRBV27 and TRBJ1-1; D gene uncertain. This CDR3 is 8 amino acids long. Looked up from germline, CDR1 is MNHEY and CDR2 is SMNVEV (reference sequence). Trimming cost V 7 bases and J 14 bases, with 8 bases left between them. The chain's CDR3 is CASTVPFF. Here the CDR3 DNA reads TGTGCCAGCACAGTGCCATTCTTT.

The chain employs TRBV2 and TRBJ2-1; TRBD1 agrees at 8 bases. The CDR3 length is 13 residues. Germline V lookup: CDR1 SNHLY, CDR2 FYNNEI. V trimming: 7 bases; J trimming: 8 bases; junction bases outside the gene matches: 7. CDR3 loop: CASTLDRDDEQFF. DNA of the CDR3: TGTGCCAGCACCTTGGACAGGGATGATGAGCAGTTCTTC.

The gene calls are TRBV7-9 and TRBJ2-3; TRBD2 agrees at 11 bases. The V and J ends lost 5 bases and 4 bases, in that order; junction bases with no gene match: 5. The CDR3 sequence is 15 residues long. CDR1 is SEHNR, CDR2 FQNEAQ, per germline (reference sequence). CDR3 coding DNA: TGTGCCAGCAGCCCCCATAGCGGGGGGGCAGATACGCAGTATTTT. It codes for CASSPHSGGADTQYF.

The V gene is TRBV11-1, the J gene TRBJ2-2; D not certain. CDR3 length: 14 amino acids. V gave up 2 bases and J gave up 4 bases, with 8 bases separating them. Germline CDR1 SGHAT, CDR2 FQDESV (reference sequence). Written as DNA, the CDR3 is TGTGCCAGCAGCTTACCTGGAGTCACCGGGGAGCTGTTTTTT. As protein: CASSLPGVTGELFF.

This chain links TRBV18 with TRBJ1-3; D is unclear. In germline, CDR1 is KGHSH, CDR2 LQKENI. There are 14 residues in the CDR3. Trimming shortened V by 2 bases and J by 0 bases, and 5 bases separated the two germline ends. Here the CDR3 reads CASSPESSGNTIYF. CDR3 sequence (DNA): TGTGCCAGCTCACCAGAGAGCTCTGGAAACACCATATATTTT.

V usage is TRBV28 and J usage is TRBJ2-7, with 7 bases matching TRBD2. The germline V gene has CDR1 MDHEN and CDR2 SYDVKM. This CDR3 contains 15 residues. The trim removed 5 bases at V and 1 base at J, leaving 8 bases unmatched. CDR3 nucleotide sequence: TGTGCCAGCAGTCCCCCCAAGCGGGGTTCCTACGAGCAGTACTTC. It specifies CASSPPKRGSYEQYF. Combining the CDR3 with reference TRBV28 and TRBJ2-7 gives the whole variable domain DVKVTQSSRYLVKRTGEKVFLECVQDMDHENMFWYRQDPGLGLRLIYFSYDVKMKEKGDIPEGYSVSREKKERFSLILESASTNQTSMYLCASSPPKRGSYEQYFGPGTRLTVT.

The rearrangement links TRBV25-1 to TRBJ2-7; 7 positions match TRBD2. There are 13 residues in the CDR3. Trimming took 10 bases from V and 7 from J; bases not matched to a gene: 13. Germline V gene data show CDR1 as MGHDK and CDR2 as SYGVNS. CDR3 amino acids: CAIPSRQGGEQYF. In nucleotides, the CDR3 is TGTGCCATCCCCTCTCGGCAGGGAGGGGAGCAGTACTTC.

The CDR3 bases are TGTGCCAGCAGCCACGGGACAGTACAAGAGACCCAGTACTTC. Residues: CASSHGTVQETQYF. The chain links TRBV6-1 to TRBJ2-5, with TRBD1 matching 7 bases. CDR1 is MNHNS, CDR2 SASEGT, per germline. V shed 6 bases, J shed 2 bases, and the junction held 6 bases outside the gene matches. This CDR3 has 14 amino acids.

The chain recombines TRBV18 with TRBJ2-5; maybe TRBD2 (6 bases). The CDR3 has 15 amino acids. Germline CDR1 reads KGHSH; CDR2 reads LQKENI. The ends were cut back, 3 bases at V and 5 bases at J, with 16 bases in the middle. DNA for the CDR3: TGTGCCAGCTCACCGGGACTCTCCGGGCGGGAGACCCAGTACTTC. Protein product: CASSPGLSGRETQYF.

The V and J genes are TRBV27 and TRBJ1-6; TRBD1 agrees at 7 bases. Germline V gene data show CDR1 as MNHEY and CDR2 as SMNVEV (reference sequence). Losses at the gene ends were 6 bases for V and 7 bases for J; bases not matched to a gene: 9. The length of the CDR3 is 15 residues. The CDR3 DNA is TGTGCCAGCAGGCCCGGGACAGTAGGGAATTCACCCCTCCACTTT. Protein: CASRPGTVGNSPLHF.

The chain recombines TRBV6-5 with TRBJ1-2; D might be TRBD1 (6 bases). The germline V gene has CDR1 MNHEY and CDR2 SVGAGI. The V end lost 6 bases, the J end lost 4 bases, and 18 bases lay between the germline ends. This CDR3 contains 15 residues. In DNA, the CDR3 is TGTGCCAGCAGCCCGGGTTTTACAGGGACCTATGGCTACACCTTC. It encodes CASSPGFTGTYGYTF.